This is a list of T cell receptor beta chains from one sample in a study of OX40 agonist ivuxolimab in advanced cancers. Libraries were prepared by immunoSEQ multiplex PCR; TCRdb keeps only in-frame clonotypes and omits some of them. The table lists tens of thousands of clones, roughly 90% of them singletons, with around 0.7% in the top ten. The source material was CD4+ or CD8+ T cells sorted from blood, sampled in a trial of the OX40 agonist ivuxolimab. The receptors shown here come from an adult with an advanced solid tumor such as melanoma, head and neck, liver or kidney cancer. Each CDR3 is given with its conserved first and last residue. The D gene is left open where the match is weak. The size entry is marked missing in some rows and otherwise reads once, few, many or a size class.

J | V | size | D | length | DNA | CDR3
TRBJ1-2 | TRBV5-6 | . | . | 13 | TGTGCCAGCAGCCCGGGATCTAACTATGGCTACACCTTC | CASSPGSNYGYTF
TRBJ2-3 | TRBV5-1 | few | . | 15 | TGCGCCAGCAGGAGGACCGACGGTAGCACAGATACGCAGTATTTT | CASRRTDGSTDTQYF
TRBJ1-2 | TRBV19 | . | . | 15 | TGTGCCAGTAGTATGTTCACAGATCAGAACTATGGCTACACCTTC | CASSMFTDQNYGYTF
TRBJ2-5 | TRBV18 | . | . | 13 | TGTGCCAGCTCACCGGTAGGGGTGGAGACCCAGTACTTC | CASSPVGVETQYF
TRBJ2-7 | TRBV2 | . | TRBD2 | 13 | TGTGCCAGCATGTTTGCGGGAGTTACCGAGCAGTACTTC | CASMFAGVTEQYF
TRBJ2-5 | TRBV19 | . | TRBD2 | 17 | TGTGCCAGTAGTTCCCGACTAGCGGGAGTAAGAGAAGAGACCCAGTACTTC | CASSSRLAGVREETQYF
TRBJ1-1 | TRBV27 | . | TRBD1 | 17 | TGTGCCAGCAGTCCCTTCGGGCTGACAGGGAAGAACACTGAAGCTTTCTTT | CASSPFGLTGKNTEAFF
TRBJ2-2 | TRBV10-3 | . | . | 12 | TGTGCCATCGGGCAGGGGACCGGGGAGCTGTTTTTT | CAIGQGTGELFF
TRBJ1-2 | TRBV20-1 | few | . | 11 | TGCAGTGCGACAGACAACTATGGCTACACCTTC | CSATDNYGYTF
TRBJ2-7 | TRBV7-2 | few | . | 15 | TGTGCCAGCGGACCCACCCGGTCCCTGGGCGACGAGCAGTACTTC | CASGPTRSLGDEQYF
TRBJ2-7 | TRBV5-1 | . | . | 18 | TGCGCCAGCAGCCACGCCGGGACTAGGGGACAGAATTCCTACGAGCAGTACTTC | CASSHAGTRGQNSYEQYF
TRBJ2-3 | TRBV7-3 | . | . | 12 | TGTGCCAGCAGCAGTCACAGAGATACGCAGTATTTT | CASSSHRDTQYF
TRBJ2-5 | TRBV18 | . | TRBD2 | 15 | TGTGCCAGCTCACCCAGACTAGCGGACCAAGAGACCCAGTACTTC | CASSPRLADQETQYF
TRBJ1-4 | TRBV5-1 | . | . | 14 | TGCGCCAGCAGCTTGGGCGCCTTTAGCGAAAAACTGTTTTTT | CASSLGAFSEKLFF
TRBJ2-7 | TRBV5-1 | . | . | 13 | TGCGCCAGCAGTCCTAAGGGATCCTACGAGCAGTACTTC | CASSPKGSYEQYF
TRBJ2-2 | TRBV10-1 | few | . | 13 | TGCGCCAGCAGTGAGTCTGGAGCCGGGGAGCTGTTTTTT | CASSESGAGELFF
TRBJ2-1 | TRBV9 | . | . | 14 | TGTGCCAGCAGCGTAGGACTATCCTACAATGAGCAGTTCTTC | CASSVGLSYNEQFF
TRBJ2-7 | TRBV6-5 | . | . | 15 | TGTGCCAGCAGCCCACGCCCTGAACCCACCTACGAGCAGTACTTC | CASSPRPEPTYEQYF
TRBJ2-5 | TRBV6-1 | once | . | 13 | TGTGCCAGCAGTGATTATAGGGAAGAGACCCAGTACTTC | CASSDYREETQYF
TRBJ2-2 | TRBV6-5 | . | . | 14 | TGTGCCAGCAGTTACTCGAGGTTCTCCGGGGAGCTGTTTTTT | CASSYSRFSGELFF
TRBJ2-3 | TRBV6-4 | once | . | 14 | TGTGCCAGCAAGCAAAAGGGGCGGGCAGATACGCAGTATTTT | CASKQKGRADTQYF
TRBJ1-1 | TRBV5-1 | . | . | 12 | TGCGCCAGCAGCCGGGACGGACCTGAAGCTTTCTTT | CASSRDGPEAFF
TRBJ2-7 | TRBV7-9 | once | TRBD1 | 15 | TGTGCCAGCAGCCACTACAGGGGAAAGGCCTACGAGCAGTACTTC | CASSHYRGKAYEQYF
TRBJ2-7 | TRBV7-8 | . | . | 12 | TGTGCCAGCAGCTTCAACACCTACGAGCAGTACTTC | CASSFNTYEQYF
TRBJ2-7 | TRBV19 | . | . | 14 | TGTGCCAGTAGTATTGCGGGGTTCAGGAACGAGCAGTACTTC | CASSIAGFRNEQYF
TRBJ2-7 | TRBV5-4 | . | TRBD2 | 16 | TGTGCCAGCAGCTCCAAGGCTAGCGGGGCCCTTAGCGAGCAGTACTTC | CASSSKASGALSEQYF